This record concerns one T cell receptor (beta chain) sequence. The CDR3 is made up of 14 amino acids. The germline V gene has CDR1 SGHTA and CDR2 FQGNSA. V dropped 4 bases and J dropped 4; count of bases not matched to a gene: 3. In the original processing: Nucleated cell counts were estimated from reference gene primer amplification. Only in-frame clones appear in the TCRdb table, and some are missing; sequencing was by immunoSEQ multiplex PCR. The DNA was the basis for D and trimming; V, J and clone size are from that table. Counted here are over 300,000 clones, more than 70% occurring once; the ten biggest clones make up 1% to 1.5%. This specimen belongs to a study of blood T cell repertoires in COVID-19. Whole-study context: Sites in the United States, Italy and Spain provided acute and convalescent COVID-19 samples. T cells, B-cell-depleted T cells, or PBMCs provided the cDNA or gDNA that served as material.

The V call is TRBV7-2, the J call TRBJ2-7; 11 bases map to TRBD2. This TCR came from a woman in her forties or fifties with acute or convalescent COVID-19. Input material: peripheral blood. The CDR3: CASSYTSGSYEQYF. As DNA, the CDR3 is TGTGCCAGCAGCTATACTAGCGGGAGTTACGAGCAGTACTTC.